These 8 T cell receptor beta chains were sequenced from one sample in a study of CD8+ T cells in alopecia areata. Extracted from the samples, RNA was reverse transcribed into cDNA to serve as the sequencing template. The repertoire was sequenced with immunoSEQ multiplex PCR; TCRdb's copy has only in-frame clones and lacks some. Counted here are hundreds of thousands of clones, less than 80% occurring once; the ten biggest clones make up about 1.3%. The sequenced sample was CD4+ T cells sorted from blood, obtained at week 0. Receptor source: a human donor with alopecia areata.

This clone was picked up a small number of times. The J gene is TRBJ1-5, the V gene TRBV4-1; 8 positions match TRBD1. J lost 0 bases, V lost 3 bases, and 4 bases had no gene match. CDR1 is MGHRA and CDR2 is YSYEKL in the germline V gene. CDR3 size: 16 residues. Here the CDR3 reads CASSQGQDHSNQPQHF. DNA of the CDR3: TGCGCCAGCAGCCAGGGACAGGATCATAGCAATCAGCCCCAGCATTTT.

The genes are TRBV15 and TRBJ1-1; D is uncertain. The CDR3 runs to 12 residues. The germline V gene encodes CDR1 LNHNV and CDR2 YYDKDF (reference sequence). The V end was cut by 6 bases, the J end by 1 base, with 6 bases between. CDR3 protein: CATRVPNTEAFF. The CDR3 nucleotides are TGTGCCACCAGGGTCCCGAACACTGAAGCTTTCTTT.

The rearrangement uses TRBV18 and TRBJ2-7, with D hard to call. Germline V lookup: CDR1 KGHSH, CDR2 LQKENI. Deletions cut 2 bases from V and 2 bases from J, with 13 bases between. The CDR3 extends over 15 amino acids. CDR3 amino acids: CASSPVAEPTYEQYF. The DNA for the CDR3 is TGTGCCAGCTCACCAGTGGCAGAACCAACCTACGAGCAGTACTTC.

With respect to this clone: The identical CDR3 is also encoded by other nucleotide sequences in the sample. The chain joins TRBV12-5 to TRBJ1-1; 9 positions match TRBD1. The CDR3 has 13 amino acids. The germline CDR1 and CDR2 sequences are LGHNT and FRNRAP. Losses at the gene ends were 5 bases for V and 4 bases for J; bases not matched to a gene: 2. CDR3 region: CASGLTGGTEAFF. The CDR3 DNA is TGTGCTAGTGGTCTGACAGGGGGCACTGAAGCTTTCTTT. The whole variable domain, filled in from reference TRBV12-5 and TRBJ1-1, reads DARVTQTPRHKVTEMGQEVTMRCQPILGHNTVFWYRQTMMQGLELLAYFRNRAPLDDSGMPKDRFSAEMPDATLATLKIQPSEPRDSAVYFCASGLTGGTEAFFGQGTRLTVV.

This clone was observed a few times. The chain links TRBV23-1 to TRBJ1-5; 12 nucleotides line up with TRBD1. TRBV23-1 is an open reading frame whose function is uncertain. With V trimmed by 4 bases and J by 3 bases, 10 bases remained unmatched. The CDR3 contains 18 residues. The CDR3 bases are TGCGCCAGCAGTCCCCGGGACAGGGGGCGGTTAGTCAATCAGCCCCAGCATTTT. This encodes CASSPRDRGRLVNQPQHF.

This clone has just one count. J is TRBJ2-3 and V is TRBV7-3; 8 nucleotides align to TRBD1. Germline V CDR1 and CDR2: SGHTA, FQGTGA. The CDR3 contains 17 residues. The V segment lost 1 base and the J segment 4 bases; nucleotides outside the gene matches: 10. CDR3 bases: TGTGCCAGCAGCTTAAGGAGAAGGACAGGGAGCCCAGATACGCAGTATTTT. Its protein product is CASSLRRRTGSPDTQYF.

The chain has TRBV6-5 and TRBJ2-7; the D call may be TRBD1 or TRBD2 (5 bases each). In germline, CDR1 is MNHEY, CDR2 SVGAGI. There are 15 residues in the CDR3. V was pared by 6 bases and J by 4 bases, with 19 bases between. The CDR3 DNA follows: TGTGCCAGCAGACGACAGTCCCGAGGGGAGTACGAGCAGTACTTC. Translated, it gives CASRRQSRGEYEQYF.

This clone occurred many times. V and J are TRBV7-8 and TRBJ2-4; TRBD1 is a possible D gene (5 bases). The germline V gene has CDR1 SGHVS and CDR2 FQNEAQ. The V gene lost 4 bases and the J gene lost 9 bases, with 13 bases spanning the gap. The CDR3 runs 13 residues. For the CDR3, the DNA is TGTGCCAGCAGCTCAGGACAACTTAGCATTCAGTACTTC. Its translation: CASSSGQLSIQYF.